Presented here are 26 T cell receptor beta chains from one specimen sequenced in a study of T cells after posttransplantation cyclophosphamide. A marrow graft followed busulfan-fludarabine conditioning, with cyclophosphamide on days +3 and +4. Data came from immunoSEQ multiplex PCR; TCRdb stores just in-frame clones and leaves some out. The table includes 11,000 or so clones, over 2% detected once. Sequences were derived from PBMCs, sampled after allogeneic stem cell transplant with posttransplant cyclophosphamide. The receptors were sampled from a male patient in his thirties who received an allogeneic stem cell transplant from a related donor, was CMV-positive, and had no GVHD. The graft donor may have contributed some T cells.

The gene calls are TRBV19 and TRBJ2-1; 10 bases line up with TRBD2. Unmatched junction bases numbered 11, after V lost 2 bases and J lost 4 bases. The CDR3 covers 18 residues. Germline values: CDR1 LNHDA, CDR2 SQIVND (reference sequence). The CDR3 DNA reads as TGTGCCAGTAGTATATCTAGCGGGAGACACCGGGCATACAATGAGCAGTTCTTC. This translates into CASSISSGRHRAYNEQFF.

The table lists this clone with a few counts. The chain joins TRBV11-2 to TRBJ1-4, with TRBD1 matching over 8 bases. V shed 1 base and J 3 bases; nucleotides not matched to a gene: 7. This CDR3 has 17 residues. Germline V gene lookup returns CDR1 SGHAT and CDR2 FQNNGV. CDR3 loop: CASSLVPGQVSNEKLFF. Here the CDR3 DNA reads TGTGCCAGCAGCTTAGTCCCGGGACAGGTATCTAATGAAAAACTGTTTTTT.

This clone was counted between two and nine times. The chain links TRBV7-2 to TRBJ2-5; D gene ambiguous. V lost 4 bases and J lost 1, with 7 bases in between. CDR1 and CDR2 (germline): SGHTA, FQGNSA. The CDR3 has 13 residues. CDR3 nucleotide sequence: TGTGCCAGCAGCTACCACTTCCAAGAGACCCAGTACTTC. Its protein is CASSYHFQETQYF.

The chain employs TRBV7-9 and TRBJ2-3; TRBD1 matches 10 bases. Germline CDR1 reads SEHNR; CDR2 reads FQNEAQ (reference sequence). The CDR3 consists of 15 residues. J lost 4 bases, V lost 8 bases, and 9 bases had no gene match. Here the CDR3 reads CASGPGTGVADTQYF. In DNA form, the CDR3 reads TGTGCCAGCGGCCCCGGGACAGGGGTTGCAGATACGCAGTATTTT.

The gene calls are TRBV7-2 and TRBJ2-7; weak D call: TRBD2 (6 bases). This CDR3 region has 17 residues. V lost 4 bases and J lost 0, with 19 bases in between. Germline V lookup: CDR1 SGHTA, CDR2 FQGNSA. CDR3 protein: CASSSSPWDGSSYEQYF. CDR3 nucleotide sequence: TGTGCCAGCAGCTCGAGTCCCTGGGACGGGAGCTCCTACGAGCAGTACTTC.

This clone occurred a few times. V gene TRBV7-2 combines with J gene TRBJ1-5; a weak D match, TRBD1 (6 bases). V was clipped by 3 bases and J by 1 base, with 10 bases between them. The CDR3 is made up of 15 amino acids. Germline V gene sequence: CDR1 SGHTA, CDR2 FQGNSA. Here the CDR3 reads CASSFQGLSNQPQHF. The CDR3 DNA reads TGTGCCAGCAGCTTCCAGGGGTTAAGCAATCAGCCCCAGCATTTT.

V gene TRBV9 combines with J gene TRBJ2-1; D gene unclear. Germline assignment: CDR1 SGDLS and CDR2 YYNGEE. Trimming left V 3 bases short and J 5 bases short, with 9 bases between. The length of the CDR3 is 13 residues. CDR3 sequence reads: CASSALPDNEQFF. The CDR3 nucleotides are TGTGCCAGCAGCGCCCTACCGGACAATGAGCAGTTCTTC.

This clone was counted only a few times. V is TRBV9 and J is TRBJ1-2, with 9 nucleotides matching TRBD1. Germline values: CDR1 SGDLS, CDR2 YYNGEE. The V gene end was trimmed by 2 bases and the J gene end by 7 bases; junction bases not matched to a gene: 9. The CDR3 runs 15 residues. In DNA form, the CDR3 reads TGTGCCAGCAGCGTCGGGGACAGGGTAAGGACTGGCTACACCTTC. It codes for CASSVGDRVRTGYTF.

This clone was seen a handful of times. This chain uses TRBV2 with TRBJ2-1, with TRBD2 identical over 9 bases. CDR3 size: 16 residues. CDR1 is SNHLY, CDR2 FYNNEI, per germline. J lost 4 bases, V lost 7 bases, and 11 bases had no gene match. The CDR3 bases are TGTGCCAGCATCGGGTCTAGCGGGACCAGTTACAATGAGCAGTTCTTC. It specifies CASIGSSGTSYNEQFF.

This chain connects TRBV1 to TRBJ2-4; no DNA check was done on the table's D call, TRBD2. TRBV1 is annotated as a pseudogene. The CDR3 is 14 amino acids. The CDR3 DNA reads TGCACCAGCAGCCAAGATAGGACTAGGGATATTCAGTACTTC. Translating it yields CTSSQDRTRDIQYF.

This clone was seen a few times. V usage is TRBV6-6 and J usage is TRBJ1-2; D perhaps matches TRBD1 (5 bases). Germline CDR1 reads MNHNY; CDR2 reads SVGAGI (reference sequence). This CDR3 is 13 amino acids long. V was trimmed by 2 bases and J by 7 bases, leaving 11 bases between them. CDR3 nucleotide sequence: TGTGCCAGCAGTTACATAACGGGGGGTGGCTACACCTTC. Amino acids: CASSYITGGGYTF.

This sequence joins TRBV7-2 and TRBJ2-5; TRBD1 is a possible D gene (6 bases). V dropped 1 base and J dropped 3 bases, with 18 bases sitting between them. CDR3 length: 17 amino acids. CDR1 SGHTA and CDR2 FQGNSA come from the germline V gene. This CDR3 reads CASSLGRWSGVEETQYF. The CDR3, as DNA: TGTGCCAGCAGCTTAGGGAGGTGGTCAGGGGTGGAAGAGACCCAGTACTTC.

This sequence joins TRBV30 and TRBJ2-7; 7 bases fit TRBD2. The germline V gene encodes CDR1 GTSNPN and CDR2 SVGIG (reference sequence). The CDR3 runs 11 residues. V lost 3 bases, J lost 5 bases, and 1 base stayed unmatched. CDR3 sequence (DNA): TGTGCCTGGAGGCGGGGGAACGAGCAGTACTTC. Translating gives CAWRRGNEQYF.

The chain joins TRBV10-1 to TRBJ2-1; 11 nucleotides match TRBD1. This CDR3 has 17 amino acids. V was clipped by 6 bases and J by 8 bases; unmatched bases: 15. Germline loops: CDR1 WNHNN, CDR2 SYGVQD (reference sequence). CDR3 amino acids: CASSLTRTGGFRDEQFF. The CDR3 nucleotides read TGCGCCAGCAGCCTTACCCGGACAGGGGGCTTTCGTGATGAGCAGTTCTTC.

This chain links TRBV7-8 with TRBJ1-1, with 8 bases matching TRBD1. The junction had 4 bases not matched to a gene; V was cut back by 4 bases and J by 3 bases. This CDR3 spans 14 amino acids. The germline CDR1 and CDR2 sequences are SGHVS and FQNEAQ. The CDR3 nucleotides read TGTGCCAGCAGCTCGACAGGGGTTTACACTGAAGCTTTCTTT. Protein: CASSSTGVYTEAFF.

Within the sample, this clone is medium-sized (0.01 to 0.1%). The gene calls are TRBV18 and TRBJ2-7; no definite D call. V gave up 6 bases and J gave up 6 bases, with 9 bases separating them. In germline, CDR1 is KGHSH, CDR2 LQKENI. The CDR3 extends over 11 amino acids. The CDR3 loop is CASSTALEQYF. The CDR3 DNA is TGTGCCAGCTCCACAGCTCTCGAGCAGTACTTC.

The chain joins TRBV7-6 to TRBJ1-1; D might be TRBD1 (5 bases). Germline V gene data show CDR1 as SGHVS and CDR2 as FNYEAQ. The V end was cut by 4 bases, the J end by 1 base, with 10 bases between. The CDR3 has 14 residues. CDR3 residues: CASSSSGGNTEAFF. The CDR3 DNA reads as TGTGCCAGCAGCTCCTCGGGGGGGAACACTGAAGCTTTCTTT.

This clone was observed a few times. The chain uses TRBV7-3 and TRBJ2-5; TRBD2 agrees at 13 bases. The CDR3 length is 18 residues. V trimming: 2 bases; J trimming: 4 bases; junction bases outside the gene matches: 10. Germline loops: CDR1 SGHTA, CDR2 FQGTGA. The CDR3 loop reads CASSLSGRLAGGRETQYF. The CDR3 nucleotides read TGTGCCAGCAGCTTATCTGGGCGACTAGCGGGAGGCAGAGAGACCCAGTACTTC.

The sample holds a few counts of this clone. This rearrangement joins TRBV7-2 to TRBJ2-7; 15 bases match TRBD2. The V gene's germline CDR1 is SGHTA and CDR2 FQGNSA. The CDR3 spans 19 residues. The J segment lost 9 bases and the V segment lost 8 bases, leaving 23 bases of the junction unmatched. CDR3 DNA sequence: TGTGCCAGCGGTATTGGACCCCAGGGACTAGCGGGAGGCAAGTCTGGGCAGTACTTC. This gives the protein CASGIGPQGLAGGKSGQYF.

V and J are TRBV6-5 and TRBJ2-5; TRBD2 matches at 9 bases. V shed 6 bases and J 7 bases; nucleotides not matched to a gene: 9. Germline CDR1 reads MNHEY; CDR2 reads SVGAGI. This CDR3 comprises 14 residues. Here the CDR3 DNA reads TGTGCCAGCAGCCCTTTAGCGGGGGCCTCGACCCAGTACTTC. It yields the protein CASSPLAGASTQYF.

This chain joins TRBV18 and TRBJ2-7; 10 positions match TRBD2. Germline V gene data show CDR1 as KGHSH and CDR2 as LQKENI. Trimming took 2 bases from V and 7 from J; bases not matched to a gene: 11. This CDR3 has 16 amino acids. CDR3 loop: CASSPKEGLAGVEQYF. The CDR3 DNA reads TGTGCCAGCTCACCAAAAGAAGGCCTAGCGGGAGTAGAGCAGTACTTC.

This rearrangement joins TRBV7-2 to TRBJ1-2, with 9 bases identical to TRBD1. V dropped 2 bases and J dropped 8; count of bases not matched to a gene: 9. Germline CDR1 reads SGHTA; CDR2 reads FQGNSA. CDR3 size: 15 residues. CDR3 sequence reads: CASSLSTGGARGYTF. The CDR3, as DNA: TGTGCCAGCAGCTTATCCACAGGGGGCGCGCGGGGCTACACCTTC.

This clone has just a few counts. One end of the junction does not line up with germline, which may come from a read error. The chain is built from TRBV7-7 and TRBJ2-1; TRBD1 matches at 8 bases. Germline V lookup: CDR1 SSHAT, CDR2 FNYEAQ (reference sequence). The CDR3 loop spans 15 amino acids. The CDR3 sequence: CASSLGTGRSDEQFF. The CDR3 DNA sequence: TGTGCTAGCAGCTTAGGGACAGGAAGATCCGATGAGCAGTTCTTC.

The rearrangement links TRBV5-4 to TRBJ2-3; 10 nucleotides align to TRBD2. The CDR3 length is 17 residues. Germline V gives CDR1 SGHNT, CDR2 YYREEE (reference sequence). Losses at the gene ends were 4 bases for V and 6 bases for J; bases not matched to a gene: 14. CDR3 in amino acids: CASSPWGGLALLDTQYF. In nucleotides, the CDR3 is TGTGCCAGCAGCCCCTGGGGGGGACTAGCGTTACTCGATACGCAGTATTTT.

This clone was detected a few times. The V and J genes are TRBV9 and TRBJ2-2, with 12 bases identical to TRBD2. V was pared by 3 bases and J by 0 bases, with 9 bases of the junction left unmatched. The CDR3 loop spans 19 amino acids. CDR1 is SGDLS, CDR2 YYNGEE, per germline. For the CDR3, the DNA is TGTGCCAGCAGCGCTGGGACTAGCGGGCGGACCGCGAACACCGGGGAGCTGTTTTTT. Residues: CASSAGTSGRTANTGELFF.

This clone was counted only a few times. The chain recombines TRBV7-2 with TRBJ2-7; TRBD1 agrees at 7 bases. The V segment lost 6 bases and the J segment 2 bases; nucleotides outside the gene matches: 10. The CDR3 has 15 amino acids. Germline CDR1 is SGHTA and CDR2 is FQGNSA. CDR3 protein: CASRAQGQITYEQYF. The CDR3 DNA sequence: TGTGCCAGCAGGGCCCAGGGACAGATTACCTACGAGCAGTACTTC.